Shown below are 20 T cell receptor beta chains from a single sample sequenced in a study of T cell changes during pregnancy in multiple sclerosis. The table came from immunoSEQ multiplex PCR; TCRdb's copy has only in-frame clones and leaves some out. This sample has roughly 79,000 clones; about 90% occur once, and the top ten carry around 0.41%. Sequencing was performed on CD4+ T cells from peripheral blood mononuclear cells, taken before pregnancy. All receptors come from a female donor with multiple sclerosis, enrolled in a pregnancy study.

The V and J genes are TRBV19 and TRBJ1-6; the D is unclear. The V gene's germline CDR1 is LNHDA and CDR2 SQIVND (reference sequence). The CDR3 totals 13 residues. V lost 3 bases and J 7 bases, leaving 7 bases between the germline ends. CDR3 in DNA: TGTGCCAGTAGTATGGCGGGAAATTCACCCCTCCACTTT. Protein: CASSMAGNSPLHF.

The V gene is TRBV27, the J gene TRBJ2-3; no firm D call. Trimming removed 6 bases at V and 1 base at J, with 5 bases between. The CDR3 extends over 12 amino acids. The germline V gene has CDR1 MNHEY and CDR2 SMNVEV (reference sequence). CDR3 sequence reads: CASSPGTDTQYF. CDR3 DNA sequence: TGTGCCAGCAGCCCCGGCACAGATACGCAGTATTTT.

The J gene is TRBJ2-7, the V gene TRBV11-2, with TRBD1 matching over 8 bases. The CDR3 spans 18 residues. The J segment lost 4 bases and the V segment lost 0 bases, leaving 14 bases of the junction unmatched. Germline CDR1 reads SGHAT; CDR2 reads FQNNGV. CDR3 bases: TGTGCCAGCAGCTTAGATAAAGACAGGGGCCGATATCTATACGAGCAGTACTTC. Protein: CASSLDKDRGRYLYEQYF.

The rearrangement uses TRBV18 and TRBJ2-1; the match to TRBD2 covers 11 bases. Per germline, CDR1 KGHSH and CDR2 LQKENI. V dropped 6 bases and J dropped 7; count of bases not matched to a gene: 14. This CDR3 has 17 residues. CDR3 sequence (DNA): TGTGCCAGCTCCCTGAAATTAGCGGGGGGGCCGGGAAATGAGCAGTTCTTC. This codes for CASSLKLAGGPGNEQFF.

The chain couples TRBV11-2 to TRBJ1-5; D gene ambiguous. The V and J ends lost 5 bases and 4 bases respectively, with 6 bases between them. Germline V gene data show CDR1 as SGHAT and CDR2 as FQNNGV. This CDR3 spans 12 amino acids. The CDR3 spells CASSAENQPQHF. Here the CDR3 DNA reads TGTGCCAGCAGCGCCGAGAATCAGCCCCAGCATTTT. The whole variable domain, filled in from reference TRBV11-2 and TRBJ1-5, reads EAGVAQSPRYKIIEKRQSVAFWCNPISGHATLYWYQQILGQGPKLLIQFQNNGVVDDSQLPKDRFSAERLKGVDSTLKIQPAKLEDSAVYLCASSAENQPQHFGDGTRLSIL.

V usage is TRBV19 and J usage is TRBJ2-7; 9 bases are a match to TRBD1. The germline V gene has CDR1 LNHDA and CDR2 SQIVND (reference sequence). Trimming cost V 7 bases and J 1 base; bases outside gene matches: 8. The CDR3 contains 15 residues. The CDR3 DNA reads as TGTGCCAGTAACACATGGGGGACAGGGTCCTACGAGCAGTACTTC. This gives the protein CASNTWGTGSYEQYF. The whole variable domain, filled in from reference TRBV19 and TRBJ2-7, reads DGGITQSPKYLFRKEGQNVTLSCEQNLNHDAMYWYRQDPGQGLRLIYYSQIVNDFQKGDIAEGYSVSREKKESFPLTVTSAQKNPTAFYLCASNTWGTGSYEQYFGPGTRLTVT.

The chain uses TRBV9 and TRBJ2-7; 10 nucleotides line up with TRBD1. The CDR3 is made up of 14 amino acids. Germline V gives CDR1 SGDLS, CDR2 YYNGEE. Losses at the gene ends were 0 bases for V and 6 bases for J; bases not matched to a gene: 3. The chain's CDR3 is CASSVVGTGVEQYF. CDR3 coding DNA: TGTGCCAGCAGCGTAGTCGGGACAGGGGTCGAGCAGTACTTC.

This rearrangement joins TRBV6-5 to TRBJ1-1; D is unclear. V lost 0 bases and J lost 1, with 6 bases in between. The CDR3 loop spans 14 amino acids. Germline loops: CDR1 MNHEY, CDR2 SVGAGI. The CDR3 bases are TGTGCCAGCAGTTACTCCGGGAGGAACACTGAAGCTTTCTTT. Protein product: CASSYSGRNTEAFF.

V gene TRBV27 combines with J gene TRBJ1-1; 8 nucleotides match TRBD1. Per the germline V gene, CDR1 is MNHEY and CDR2 is SMNVEV (reference sequence). The CDR3 has 15 residues. The trim removed 6 bases at V and 4 bases at J, leaving 10 bases unmatched. The CDR3 DNA is TGTGCCAGCAGATTCGGACAGGGCTCGGGCACTGAAGCTTTCTTT. As protein: CASRFGQGSGTEAFF.

This sequence joins TRBV2 and TRBJ2-1, with a weak D call TRBD1 (7 bases). Trimming shortened V by 5 bases and J by 4 bases, and 12 bases separated the two germline ends. This CDR3 has 14 residues. CDR1 is SNHLY and CDR2 is FYNNEI in the germline V gene. The CDR3 DNA reads as TGTGCCAGCAGTAAGGGGGCGGGGTACAATGAGCAGTTCTTC. Amino acid sequence: CASSKGAGYNEQFF. The entire variable domain, with the rest obtained from reference TRBV2 and TRBJ2-1, is as follows: EPEVTQTPSHQVTQMGQEVILRCVPISNHLYFYWYRQILGQKVEFLVSFYNNEISEKSEIFDDQFSVERPDGSNFTLKIRSTKLEDSAMYFCASSKGAGYNEQFFGPGTRLTVL.

The chain couples TRBV7-8 to TRBJ1-1, with D uncertain. The germline V gene has CDR1 SGHVS and CDR2 FQNEAQ. Trimming left V 0 bases short and J 0 bases short, with 11 bases between. The CDR3 extends over 16 amino acids. The DNA of the CDR3 is TGTGCCAGCAGCTTAGCGCGGCCCCCCATGAACACTGAAGCTTTCTTT. Translated, it gives CASSLARPPMNTEAFF.

The chain links TRBV27 to TRBJ2-5; D is possibly TRBD2 (5 bases). CDR1 and CDR2 (germline): MNHEY, SMNVEV (reference sequence). The CDR3 consists of 12 residues. Between the trimmed V and J ends, which lost 3 bases and 4 bases, there was a span of 6 bases. CDR3 coding DNA: TGTGCCAGCAGTTTCCGGGGAGAGACCCAGTACTTC. It is translated as CASSFRGETQYF.

The chain recombines TRBV6-1 with TRBJ1-1, with 8 bases matching TRBD1. The ends lost 3 bases at V and 2 bases at J; junction bases unmatched: 8. The CDR3 has 16 amino acids. The germline V gene has CDR1 MNHNS and CDR2 SASEGT. DNA of the CDR3: TGTGCCAGCAGTGACCTGAGACAGGGGCCTAACACTGAAGCTTTCTTT. Translation gives CASSDLRQGPNTEAFF.

This clone was seen a few times. CDR3 in DNA: TGTGCCAGCAGCCCCAGGGACATTAGGGAGCAGTACTTC. Amino acids: CASSPRDIREQYF. The J gene is TRBJ2-7, the V gene TRBV5-4, with D possibly TRBD1 on 6 matching bases. CDR1 is SGHNT, CDR2 YYREEE, per germline (reference sequence). The CDR3 sequence is 13 residues long. V lost 4 bases and J lost 7, with 15 bases in between.

Points on this clone: Other DNA variants within this sample encode the same CDR3. The rearrangement joins TRBV5-6 to TRBJ1-2; perhaps TRBD1 as D (6 bases). V was pared by 5 bases and J by 8 bases, with 13 bases between. CDR1 SGHDT and CDR2 YYEEEE come from the germline V gene. The CDR3 covers 12 residues. DNA for the CDR3: TGTGCCAGCAGTAAGACAGGTACCGGCTACACCTTC. Translated: CASSKTGTGYTF.

Comments on this clone: The sample holds other DNA sequences that translate to the same CDR3. The chain combines TRBV7-8 with TRBJ1-5, with D possibly being TRBD1 (5 bases). CDR1 and CDR2 (germline): SGHVS, FQNEAQ. Deletions cut 5 bases from V and 2 bases from J, with 13 bases between. This CDR3 spans 15 amino acids. DNA of the CDR3: TGTGCCAGCAGCCCGGACAATCTGGGCAATCAGCCCCAGCATTTT. This codes for CASSPDNLGNQPQHF.

The chain links TRBV19 to TRBJ1-3; maybe TRBD1 (6 bases). The germline V gene has CDR1 LNHDA and CDR2 SQIVND (reference sequence). V lost 8 bases and J lost 0, with 11 bases in between. CDR3 length equals 14 residues. CDR3 nucleotide sequence: TGTGCCAGTCAGAGGGGGATCTCTGGAAACACCATATATTTT. Its protein is CASQRGISGNTIYF.

The J gene is TRBJ2-1, the V gene TRBV9, with D possibly being TRBD2 (5 bases). Germline assignment: CDR1 SGDLS and CDR2 YYNGEE. The V end lost 0 bases, the J end lost 12 bases, and 10 bases lay between the germline ends. The CDR3 loop spans 12 amino acids. As DNA, the CDR3 is TGTGCCAGCAGCGTAGGGCTAGCCAGGCAGTTCTTC. Translating gives CASSVGLARQFF.

Here the CDR3 DNA reads TGTGCCAGCTCAGATGGACTAGCGGGAGACAATGAGCAGTTCTTC. The encoded protein is CASSDGLAGDNEQFF. The chain is built from TRBV18 and TRBJ2-1; 13 nucleotides match TRBD2. Germline V gene data show CDR1 as KGHSH and CDR2 as LQKENI. The CDR3 sequence is 15 residues long. The ends lost 5 bases at V and 5 bases at J; junction bases unmatched: 3.

The chain joins TRBV29-1 to TRBJ1-2; possible D gene TRBD1, 6 bases. V was cut by 1 base and J by 8 bases, with 20 bases left in between. The CDR3 extends over 15 amino acids. The germline gives CDR1 SQVTM, CDR2 ANQGSEA. The CDR3 DNA sequence: TGCAGCGTTGAAGCGTCGGGCAGTCCCCAGGGGGGCTACACCTTC. It specifies CSVEASGSPQGGYTF.